Below are 3 T cell receptor beta chains sequenced from a single sample in a study of OX40 agonist ivuxolimab in advanced cancers. Using immunoSEQ multiplex PCR, the repertoire was profiled, and TCRdb retains in-frame clones only, with some absent. The top ten clones hold roughly an eighth of a sample with about 33,000 clones, 74% of them seen once. This material consisted of CD4+ or CD8+ T cells sorted from blood, taken in a trial of the OX40 agonist ivuxolimab. These receptors were collected from an adult with an advanced solid tumor such as melanoma, head and neck, liver or kidney cancer.

V is TRBV27 and J is TRBJ2-7; D is perhaps TRBD2 (6 bases). Germline V gene sequence: CDR1 MNHEY, CDR2 SMNVEV (reference sequence). V was cut by 4 bases and J by 4 bases, with 14 bases left in between. The CDR3 totals 14 residues. The CDR3 here is CASSSPGLLYEQYF. The DNA of the CDR3 is TGTGCCAGCAGTTCTCCGGGACTCCTATACGAGCAGTACTTC.

This clone was seen a single time. The chain carries TRBV5-5 and TRBJ2-1; no clear D gene. There are 13 residues in the CDR3. Germline V gene sequence: CDR1 SGHKS, CDR2 YYEKEE (reference sequence). Between the trimmed V and J ends, which lost 3 bases and 9 bases, there was a span of 13 bases. CDR3 sequence reads: CASSSGPPGEQFF. In DNA, the CDR3 is TGTGCCAGCAGCTCCGGGCCCCCGGGTGAGCAGTTCTTC. The complete variable domain, with remaining parts taken from reference TRBV5-5 and TRBJ2-1, reads DAGVTQSPTHLIKTRGQQVTLRCSPISGHKSVSWYQQVLGQGPQFIFQYYEKEERGRGNFPDRFSARQFPNYSSELNVNALLLGDSALYLCASSSGPPGEQFFGPGTRLTVL.

V gene TRBV2 combines with J gene TRBJ1-5, with 7 bases matching TRBD1. CDR3 length: 14 amino acids. The V and J ends lost 5 bases and 3 bases, in that order; junction bases with no gene match: 4. CDR1 is SNHLY and CDR2 is FYNNEI in the germline V gene. The CDR3 coding sequence is TGTGCCAGCAGTTCACAGGGGAACAATCAGCCCCAGCATTTT. This gives the protein CASSSQGNNQPQHF.